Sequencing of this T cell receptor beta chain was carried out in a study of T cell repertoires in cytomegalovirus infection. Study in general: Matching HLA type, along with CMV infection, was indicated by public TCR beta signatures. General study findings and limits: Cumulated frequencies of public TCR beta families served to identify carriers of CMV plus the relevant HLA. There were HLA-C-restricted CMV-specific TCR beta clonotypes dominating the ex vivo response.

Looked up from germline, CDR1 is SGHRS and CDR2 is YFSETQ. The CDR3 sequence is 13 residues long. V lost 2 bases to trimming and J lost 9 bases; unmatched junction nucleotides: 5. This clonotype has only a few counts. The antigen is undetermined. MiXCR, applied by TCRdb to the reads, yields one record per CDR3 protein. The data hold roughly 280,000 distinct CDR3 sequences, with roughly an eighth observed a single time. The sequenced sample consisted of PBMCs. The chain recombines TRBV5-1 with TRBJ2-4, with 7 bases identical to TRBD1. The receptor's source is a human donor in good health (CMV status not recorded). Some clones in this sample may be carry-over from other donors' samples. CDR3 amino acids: CASSFEGAGIQYF. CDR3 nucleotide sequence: TGCGCCAGCAGCTTCGAGGGGGCTGGCATTCAGTACTTC.